The T cell receptor beta chain described here comes from a study of response to subunit inactivated influenza vaccine. This CDR3 comprises 14 residues. Germline-derived CDR1 and CDR2 are SGHTA and FQGNSA. Trimming left V 5 bases short and J 3 bases short, with 13 bases between. TCRdb independently ran MiXCR on the RT-PCR reads; one entry per CDR3 protein. This sample yields roughly 630,000 distinct CDR3 sequences, of which 14% are seen a single time; approximately 7.6% belongs to the top ten. This receptor was obtained from a man aged 50-59 years who received an inactivated influenza vaccine. The chain combines TRBV7-2 with TRBJ1-1; D is possibly TRBD1 (6 bases). The sequenced sample was PBMCs from blood, obtained roughly 15 days before vaccination. The CDR3: CASSPQGFHTEAFF. The CDR3 DNA reads as TGTGCCAGCAGCCCACAGGGTTTTCACACTGAAGCTTTCTTT. The full variable domain, rest sourced from reference TRBV7-2 and TRBJ1-1, is GAGVSQSPSNKVTEKGKDVELRCDPISGHTALYWYRQSLGQGLEFLIYFQGNSAPDKSGLPSDRFSAERTGGSVSTLTIQRTQQEDSAVYLCASSPQGFHTEAFFGQGTRLTVV.